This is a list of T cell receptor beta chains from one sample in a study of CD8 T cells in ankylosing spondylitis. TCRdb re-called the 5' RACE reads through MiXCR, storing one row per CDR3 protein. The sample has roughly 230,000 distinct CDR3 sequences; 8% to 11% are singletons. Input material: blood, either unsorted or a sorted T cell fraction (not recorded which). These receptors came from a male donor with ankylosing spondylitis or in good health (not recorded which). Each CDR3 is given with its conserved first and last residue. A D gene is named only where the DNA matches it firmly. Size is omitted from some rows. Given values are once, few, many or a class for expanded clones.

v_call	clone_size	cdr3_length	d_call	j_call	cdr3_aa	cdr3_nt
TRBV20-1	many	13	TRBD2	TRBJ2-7	CSALRTSGDEQYF	TGCAGTGCCTTAAGGACTAGCGGGGACGAGCAGTACTTC
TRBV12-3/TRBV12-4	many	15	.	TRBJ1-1	CASRPQQPMNTEAFF	TGTGCCAGCAGACCTCAACAGCCAATGAACACTGAAGCTTTCTTT
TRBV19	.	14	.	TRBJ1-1	CASQRGGSNTEAFF	TGTGCCAGTCAAAGGGGGGGCAGTAACACTGAAGCTTTCTTT
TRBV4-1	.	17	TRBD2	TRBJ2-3	CASSQGLAGGPEDTQYF	TGCGCCAGCAGCCAGGGACTAGCGGGAGGGCCCGAAGATACGCAGTATTTT
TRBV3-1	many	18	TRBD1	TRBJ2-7	CASSLTTGTGSWPYEQYF	TGTGCCAGCAGCCTGACGACCGGGACAGGGAGTTGGCCCTACGAGCAGTACTTC
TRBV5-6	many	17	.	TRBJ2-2	CASSLGAGGHNTGELFF	TGTGCCAGCAGCTTGGGAGCGGGTGGCCACAACACCGGGGAGCTGTTTTTT
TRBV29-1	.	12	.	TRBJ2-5	CSVGTPEETQYF	TGCAGCGTCGGGACACCAGAAGAGACCCAGTACTTC
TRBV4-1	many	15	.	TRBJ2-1	CASSPKTDGYNEQFF	TGCGCCAGCAGCCCGAAGACGGACGGATACAATGAGCAGTTCTTC
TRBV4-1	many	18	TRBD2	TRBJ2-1	CASSQNTASGGTYNEQFF	TGCGCCAGCAGCCAAAATACAGCATCGGGGGGTACCTACAATGAGCAGTTCTTC
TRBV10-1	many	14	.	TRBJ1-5	CASSDSSSNQPQHF	TGCGCCAGCAGTGATAGTTCTAGCAATCAGCCCCAGCATTTT
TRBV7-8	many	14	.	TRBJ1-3	CASSFGGAGNTIYF	TGTGCCAGCAGCTTTGGGGGGGCTGGAAACACCATATATTTT
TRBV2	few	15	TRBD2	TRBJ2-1	CASRLLAGGRSEQFF	TGTGCCAGCAGACTACTAGCGGGAGGGCGAAGTGAGCAGTTCTTC
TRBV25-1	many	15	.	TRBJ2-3	CASSNIGRGTDTQYF	TGTGCCAGCTCAAACATAGGGCGGGGCACAGATACGCAGTATTTT
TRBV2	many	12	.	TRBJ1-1	CASRRANTEAFF	TGTGCCAGCAGACGGGCGAACACTGAAGCTTTCTTT
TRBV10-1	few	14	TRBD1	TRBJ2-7	CATGDSPSSYEQYF	TGCGCCACCGGGGACAGCCCGAGCTCCTACGAGCAGTACTTC
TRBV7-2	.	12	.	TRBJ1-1	CASSFMGREAFF	TGTGCCAGCAGCTTTATGGGTCGGGAAGCTTTCTTT
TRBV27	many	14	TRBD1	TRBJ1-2	CASSLRQGIYGYTF	TGTGCCAGCAGTCTCCGACAGGGGATCTATGGCTACACCTTC
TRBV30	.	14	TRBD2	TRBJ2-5	CAWSVRGGLETQYF	TGTGCCTGGAGTGTACGCGGGGGGCTCGAGACCCAGTACTTC
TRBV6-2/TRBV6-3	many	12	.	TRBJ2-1	CASTHYPGEQFF	TGTGCCAGCACCCATTACCCGGGTGAGCAGTTCTTC
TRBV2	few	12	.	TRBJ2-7	CASSGPGYEQYF	TGTGCCAGCAGTGGCCCGGGCTACGAGCAGTACTTC
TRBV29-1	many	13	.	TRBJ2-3	CSVGQGSTDTQYF	TGCAGCGTTGGTCAGGGGAGCACAGATACGCAGTATTTT
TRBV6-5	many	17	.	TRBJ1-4	CASSYSGYSRDNEKLFF	TGTGCCAGCAGTTACAGTGGGTACTCTCGGGATAATGAAAAACTGTTTTTT
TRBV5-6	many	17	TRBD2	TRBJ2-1	CASSLTHSGSSYNEQFF	TGTGCCAGCAGCTTAACCCATAGCGGGTCCTCCTACAATGAGCAGTTCTTC
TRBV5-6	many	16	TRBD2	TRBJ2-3	CASSGTGLAGPDTQYF	TGTGCCAGCAGCGGAACGGGACTAGCGGGGCCTGATACGCAGTATTTT
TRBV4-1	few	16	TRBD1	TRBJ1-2	CASSQAAGTGNYGYTF	TGCGCCAGCAGCCAAGCAGCCGGGACAGGGAACTATGGCTACACCTTC
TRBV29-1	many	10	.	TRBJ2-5	CSVGGETQYF	TGCAGCGTTGGGGGGGAGACCCAGTACTTC
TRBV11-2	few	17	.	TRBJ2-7	CASSSKTGTTLPYEQYF	TGTGCCAGCAGTTCGAAAACCGGGACAACCCTTCCGTACGAGCAGTACTTC
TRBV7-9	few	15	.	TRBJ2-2	CAGSSTSIGTGELFF	TGTGCCGGCAGTTCCACTAGCATCGGCACCGGGGAGCTGTTTTTT
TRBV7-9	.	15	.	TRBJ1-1	CASSSGGGMNTEAFF	TGTGCCAGCAGCTCGGGGGGGGGTATGAACACTGAAGCTTTCTTT
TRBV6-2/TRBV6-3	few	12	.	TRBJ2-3	CASSMTADTQYF	TGTGCCAGCAGTATGACTGCAGATACGCAGTATTTT
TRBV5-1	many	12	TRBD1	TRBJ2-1	CASSSGGNEQFF	TGCGCCAGCAGCTCAGGGGGAAATGAGCAGTTCTTC
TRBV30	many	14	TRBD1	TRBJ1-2	CASRSTGGISGYTF	TGTGCCTCAAGGTCGACAGGGGGCATTAGTGGCTACACCTTC
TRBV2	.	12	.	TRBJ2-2	CATERVSGELFF	TGTGCCACCGAAAGGGTGTCCGGGGAGCTGTTTTTT
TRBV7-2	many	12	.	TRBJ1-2	CASSPRGYGYTF	TGTGCCAGCAGCCCCCGGGGATATGGCTACACCTTC
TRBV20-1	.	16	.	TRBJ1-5	CSGTGTCRIRNQPQHF	TGCAGTGGAACGGGGACCTGCCGGATCCGCAATCAGCCCCAGCATTTT